This T cell receptor (beta chain) was identified during a study of T-cell memory formation after mild COVID-19. Points from the study as a whole: CD4+ contracting clones lay mainly in CM and EM, CD8+ ones in EMRA. While clones contracting from day 15 to 85 were balanced between CD4 and CD8, later expanders leaned CD4+.

A single record per CDR3 protein comes from TCRdb applying MiXCR to the 5' RACE reads. The top ten clones hold approximately 8.4% of a sample with about 600,000 distinct CDR3 sequences, less than 25% of them seen once. Germline V gives CDR1 GTSNPN, CDR2 SVGIG (reference sequence). CDR3 length: 11 amino acids. Trimming took 4 bases from V and 6 from J, leaving 8 bases between them. This clonotype was counted a few times. Its antigen is undetermined. The sequence derives from an adult woman who had mild COVID-19 (a few samples of this study predate the infection). Cell type and time point are not known. The rearrangement uses TRBV30 and TRBJ2-3; D unresolved. The sample was PBMCs or a T cell subset sorted from them (not recorded which). The CDR3 here is CAWTVADTQYF. CDR3 nucleotide sequence: TGTGCCTGGACTGTCGCGGATACGCAGTATTTT.